The source of this TCR beta chain is a study of early T cells in non-severe SARS-CoV-2 infection. This CDR3 has 15 residues. The germline gives CDR1 SGHTA, CDR2 FQGNSA. V was pared by 1 base and J by 2 bases, with 11 bases between. TCRdb reprocessed the 5' RACE reads via MiXCR and lists one record per CDR3 protein. The sample comprises about 40,000 distinct CDR3 sequences, about 7.4% of which are singletons, and around 12% rests with the top ten. V is TRBV7-2 and J is TRBJ2-5; a weak D match, TRBD2 (7 bases). The clonotype originates from an adult who was a healthcare worker with PCR-confirmed SARS-CoV-2 infection or an uninfected control (not recorded which). This specimen was whole blood, taken at baseline. Written as DNA, the CDR3 is TGTGCCAGCAGCTTAGTGCGGGGGCCACAAGAGACCCAGTACTTC. Its translation: CASSLVRGPQETQYF.